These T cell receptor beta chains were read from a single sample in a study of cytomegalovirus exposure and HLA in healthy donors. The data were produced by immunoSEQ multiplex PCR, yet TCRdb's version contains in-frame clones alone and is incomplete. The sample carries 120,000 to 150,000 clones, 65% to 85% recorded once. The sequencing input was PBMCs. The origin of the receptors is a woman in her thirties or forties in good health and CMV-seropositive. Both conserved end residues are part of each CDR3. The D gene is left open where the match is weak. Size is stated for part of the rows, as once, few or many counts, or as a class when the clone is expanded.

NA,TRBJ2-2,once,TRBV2,CASSPEQLNTGELFF,TGTGCCAGCAGTCCCGAACAGTTGAACACCGGGGAGCTGTTTTTT
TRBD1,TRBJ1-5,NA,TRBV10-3,CAINQGADQPQHF,TGTGCCATCAACCAGGGGGCGGATCAGCCCCAGCATTTT
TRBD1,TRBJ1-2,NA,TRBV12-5,CASGTTGGYYGYTF,TGTGCTAGTGGCACAACAGGGGGCTACTATGGCTACACCTTC
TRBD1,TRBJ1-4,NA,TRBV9,CASSGDRDTTNEKLFF,TGTGCCAGCAGCGGGGACAGAGACACAACTAATGAAAAACTGTTTTTT
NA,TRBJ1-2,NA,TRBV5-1,CASSLSGERRGYTF,TGCGCCAGCAGCTTGTCAGGGGAACGACGTGGCTACACCTTC
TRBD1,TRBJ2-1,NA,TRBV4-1,CASSQGQGQTWNEQFF,TGCGCCAGCAGCCAGGGACAGGGGCAGACTTGGAATGAGCAGTTCTTC
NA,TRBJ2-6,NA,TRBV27,CASSTSNSGANVLTF,TGTGCCAGCAGCACAAGTAACTCTGGGGCCAACGTCCTGACTTTC
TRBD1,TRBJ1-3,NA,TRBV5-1,CASSSEGAYSGNTIYF,TGCGCCAGCAGCTCGGAGGGGGCCTACTCTGGAAACACCATATATTTT
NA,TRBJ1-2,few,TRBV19,CASSPGTRGGGYTF,TGTGCCAGTAGTCCAGGAACCAGGGGTGGTGGCTACACCTTC
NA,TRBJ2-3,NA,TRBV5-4,CASSLGALAGGTDTQYF,TGTGCCAGCAGCTTGGGGGCTCTTGCGGGCGGCACAGATACGCAGTATTTT
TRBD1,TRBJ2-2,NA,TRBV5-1,CASSPGTGITGELFF,TGCGCCAGCAGCCCCGGGACAGGGATCACCGGGGAGCTGTTTTTT
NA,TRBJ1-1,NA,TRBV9,CASSVGGSTEAFF,TGTGCCAGCAGCGTAGGAGGGTCCACTGAAGCTTTCTTT
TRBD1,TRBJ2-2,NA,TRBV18,CASSLPTGGIAGELFF,TGTGCCAGCTCACTACCGACAGGGGGCATCGCCGGGGAGCTGTTTTTT
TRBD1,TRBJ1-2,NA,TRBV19,CASSSDRWNYGYTF,TGTGCCAGTAGTTCGGACAGGTGGAACTATGGCTACACCTTC
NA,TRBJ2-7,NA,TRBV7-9,CASSHPTVPYEQYF,TGTGCCAGCAGCCACCCCACAGTTCCCTACGAGCAGTACTTC
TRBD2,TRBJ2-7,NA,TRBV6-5,CASSYSAGGLYEQYF,TGTGCCAGCAGTTACTCCGCGGGGGGGCTCTACGAGCAGTACTTC
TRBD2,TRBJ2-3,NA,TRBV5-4,CASSLAAGVASTDTQYF,TGTGCCAGCAGCCTTGCAGCGGGGGTCGCTAGCACAGATACGCAGTATTTT
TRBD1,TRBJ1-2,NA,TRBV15,CATSSGQGKWYGYTF,TGTGCCACCAGCAGCGGACAGGGCAAATGGTATGGCTACACCTTC
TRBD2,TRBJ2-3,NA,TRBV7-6,CASSLGLAGVTDTQYF,TGTGCCAGCAGCTTAGGGCTAGCGGGAGTCACAGATACGCAGTATTTT
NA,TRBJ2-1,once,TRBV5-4,CASSLSGQGSSGGGPNEQFF,TGTGCCAGCAGCTTGAGTGGACAGGGGTCTAGCGGGGGAGGACCCAATGAGCAGTTCTTC
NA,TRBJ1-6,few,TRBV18,CASSPGDNSSPLHF,TGTGCCAGCTCACCAGGGGACAATAGTTCACCCCTCCACTTT
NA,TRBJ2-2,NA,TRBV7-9,CSSSLVFSGELFF,TGTTCCAGCAGCTTAGTGTTTTCGGGGGAGCTGTTTTTT
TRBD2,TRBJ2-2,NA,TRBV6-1,CASSATSGGPGELFF,TGTGCCAGCAGTGCGACTAGCGGGGGCCCGGGGGAGCTGTTTTTT
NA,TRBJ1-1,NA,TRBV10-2,CASSEPTTGTEAFF,TGCGCCAGCAGTGAGCCCACTACAGGGACTGAAGCTTTCTTT
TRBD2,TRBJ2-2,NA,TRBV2,CASSEDLAGGTANTGELFF,TGTGCCAGCAGTGAAGACTTAGCGGGGGGGACTGCGAACACCGGGGAGCTGTTTTTT